Each of the 26 T cell receptor beta chains below was sequenced from the same sample in a study of STAT3 mutations in large granular lymphocyte leukemia. Assay used: immunoSEQ multiplex PCR; TCRdb lists only in-frame clones, some missing. The data show tens of thousands of clones, approximately 84% seen once. Study observations and caveats: Every T-LGLL patient had at least one immunodominant TCRbeta clonotype.

The antigens of these receptors remain unknown. Sequencing used peripheral blood mononuclear cells. Receptor source: a man in his 60s with T-cell large granular lymphocyte leukemia. Some clones in this sample may be carry-over from other donors' samples.

The chain carries TRBV7-9 and TRBJ2-3, with D hard to call. CDR1 is SEHNR, CDR2 FQNEAQ, per germline (reference sequence). The ends were cut back, 1 base at V and 2 bases at J, with 4 bases in the middle. This CDR3 is 13 amino acids long. CDR3 amino acids: CASSLGVTDTQYF. CDR3 DNA: TGTGCCAGCAGCTTAGGAGTCACAGATACGCAGTATTTT.

V usage is TRBV15 and J usage is TRBJ2-5; D unresolved. The CDR3 loop spans 13 amino acids. Germline CDR1 is LNHNV and CDR2 is YYDKDF (reference sequence). Trimming shortened V by 0 bases and J by 3 bases, and 5 bases separated the two germline ends. CDR3 in DNA: TGTGCCACCAGCAGAGATCCGGAAGAGACCCAGTACTTC. Translation gives CATSRDPEETQYF.

The chain recombines TRBV30 with TRBJ1-5; no definite D call. The germline gives CDR1 GTSNPN, CDR2 SVGIG (reference sequence). The CDR3 is 15 residues long. With 1 base removed from V and 6 bases from J, the gap between germline ends came to 16 bases. The CDR3 DNA reads as TGTGCCTGGAGTGAACCGGGCAGTAGCGGTCAGCCCCAGCATTTT. It is translated as CAWSEPGSSGQPQHF.

The chain recombines TRBV27 with TRBJ2-7; possibly TRBD2 for D (7 bases). Germline assignment: CDR1 MNHEY and CDR2 SMNVEV (reference sequence). The CDR3 totals 18 residues. V was pared by 5 bases and J by 3 bases, with 26 bases between. This CDR3 reads CASSPRPPAGASVYEQYF. DNA of the CDR3: TGTGCCAGCAGTCCCCGCCCCCCCGCGGGGGCCTCGGTCTACGAGCAGTACTTC.

The chain links TRBV5-4 to TRBJ2-7; D may match TRBD1 or TRBD2 (5 bases each). V lost 1 base and J lost 5, with 10 bases in between. The CDR3 has 13 residues. The germline V gene has CDR1 SGHNT and CDR2 YYREEE (reference sequence). CDR3 loop: CASSLTRDHEQYF. CDR3 DNA sequence: TGTGCCAGCAGCTTGACTAGGGACCACGAGCAGTACTTC. The variable domain in full, with the rest retrieved from reference TRBV5-4 and TRBJ2-7, is ETGVTQSPTHLIKTRGQQVTLRCSSQSGHNTVSWYQQALGQGPQFIFQYYREEENGRGNFPPRFSGLQFPNYSSELNVNALELDDSALYLCASSLTRDHEQYFGPGTRLTVT.

The chain employs TRBV12-5 and TRBJ2-7, with D possibly being TRBD2 (5 bases). Trimming left V 4 bases short and J 0 bases short, with 13 bases between. The CDR3 contains 15 residues. Germline V lookup: CDR1 LGHNT, CDR2 FRNRAP. CDR3 sequence reads: CASGSGGGSSYEQYF. For the CDR3, the DNA is TGTGCTAGTGGTTCTGGAGGCGGGTCCTCCTACGAGCAGTACTTC.

V is TRBV5-1 and J is TRBJ1-5; D gene ambiguous. Germline V CDR1 and CDR2: SGHRS, YFSETQ. CDR3 length: 13 residues. Trimming cost V 5 bases and J 5 bases, with 11 bases left between them. CDR3 sequence: CASRGGGDQPQHF. In DNA, the CDR3 is TGCGCCAGCAGGGGTGGTGGGGATCAGCCCCAGCATTTT. Drawing the rest from reference TRBV5-1 and TRBJ1-5, the complete variable domain is KAGVTQTPRYLIKTRGQQVTLSCSPISGHRSVSWYQQTPGQGLQFLFEYFSETQRNKGNFPGRFSGRQFSNSRSEMNVSTLELGDSALYLCASRGGGDQPQHFGDGTRLSIL.

V gene TRBV2 combines with J gene TRBJ2-5, with 9 nucleotides matching TRBD2. The V and J ends lost 6 bases and 5 bases, in that order; junction bases with no gene match: 13. In germline, CDR1 is SNHLY, CDR2 FYNNEI. The CDR3 sequence is 16 residues long. For the CDR3, the DNA is TGTGCCAGCAGACAAGAAGCGGGAGGCAGTTGGGAGACCCAGTACTTC. Translation gives CASRQEAGGSWETQYF.

The rearrangement uses TRBV27 and TRBJ2-3; D is unresolved. Trimming shortened V by 3 bases and J by 2 bases, and 12 bases separated the two germline ends. Germline loops: CDR1 MNHEY, CDR2 SMNVEV (reference sequence). This CDR3 region has 15 residues. DNA for the CDR3: TGTGCCAGCAGTTTTCAGCCGGGTTACACAGATACGCAGTATTTT. Translated: CASSFQPGYTDTQYF.

J is TRBJ2-3 and V is TRBV7-2; D ambiguous. This CDR3 has 12 residues. The V gene's germline CDR1 is SGHTA and CDR2 FQGNSA. Trimming cost V 4 bases and J 5 bases, with 7 bases left between them. CDR3 bases: TGTGCCAGCAGCTCCAGTGTAGATACGCAGTATTTT. Translated, it gives CASSSSVDTQYF.

In this sample, this clone turned up a few times. The chain couples TRBV2 to TRBJ2-3; D not certain. The CDR3 covers 12 residues. V was cut by 5 bases and J by 4 bases, with 7 bases left in between. Germline V gives CDR1 SNHLY, CDR2 FYNNEI. CDR3 nucleotides: TGTGCCAGCAGTCTAGAGGCAGATACGCAGTATTTT. Translated: CASSLEADTQYF.

DNA of the CDR3: TGCGCCAGCAGCATGCAGACAACACAAGTGGAGCAGTTCTTC. Its translation: CASSMQTTQVEQFF. The chain recombines TRBV5-1 with TRBJ2-1; no definite D call. The CDR3 extends over 14 amino acids. V was trimmed by 4 bases and J by 10 bases, leaving 18 bases between them. Germline CDR1 is SGHRS and CDR2 is YFSETQ.

The chain employs TRBV7-9 and TRBJ1-1, with TRBD1 identical over 9 bases. The CDR3 consists of 14 residues. CDR1 SEHNR and CDR2 FQNEAQ come from the germline V gene (reference sequence). J was trimmed by 4 bases and V by 4 bases; bases with no gene match: 4. In DNA, the CDR3 is TGTGCCAGCAGCTGGGGACAGGGAGGCACTGAAGCTTTCTTT. As protein: CASSWGQGGTEAFF.

The chain recombines TRBV5-8 with TRBJ1-1, with a possible D match to TRBD1 (5 bases). The germline V and J ends were trimmed by 5 bases and 1 base, with 9 bases remaining between them. Germline loops: CDR1 SGHTS, CDR2 YDEGEE. The CDR3 runs to 13 residues. CDR3 loop: CASSYGQNTEAFF. CDR3 sequence (DNA): TGTGCCAGCAGTTACGGACAGAACACTGAAGCTTTCTTT.

The chain carries TRBV6-5 and TRBJ2-1; unclear D gene. Trimming removed 6 bases at V and 12 bases at J, with 18 bases between. Germline CDR1 MNHEY, CDR2 SVGAGI. The CDR3 covers 13 residues. The CDR3 is CASSPGSAKTQFF. CDR3 nucleotide sequence: TGTGCCAGCAGCCCCGGATCGGCGAAGACGCAGTTCTTC.

This clone was picked up a small number of times. This chain uses TRBV28 with TRBJ1-2; D is perhaps TRBD1 (6 bases). Germline CDR1 is MDHEN and CDR2 is SYDVKM. There are 15 residues in the CDR3. The germline V and J ends were trimmed by 6 bases and 3 bases, with 17 bases remaining between them. The CDR3 DNA reads as TGTGCCAGCAGACCACCTGGGACAAACGACTATGGCTACACCTTC. Translation gives CASRPPGTNDYGYTF.

The CDR3 region has the DNA TGCAGCGTTGCGGGACCCGGCGGGGAGACCCAGTACTTC. Its protein is CSVAGPGGETQYF. The chain recombines TRBV29-1 with TRBJ2-5, with D possibly being TRBD1 or TRBD2 (5 bases each). Trimming left V 4 bases short and J 5 bases short, with 14 bases between. This CDR3 region has 13 residues. Germline lookup yields CDR1 SQVTM and CDR2 ANQGSEA.

In its sample, this clone was seen a few times. The V and J genes are TRBV10-3 and TRBJ1-5, with D possibly TRBD1 on 6 matching bases. Trimming cost V 10 bases and J 3 bases, with 19 bases left between them. This CDR3 spans 15 amino acids. Germline CDR1 ENHRY, CDR2 SYGVKD. The CDR3 sequence is CATAGREGHNQPQHF. The CDR3 bases are TGTGCCACAGCGGGGAGGGAGGGACACAATCAGCCCCAGCATTTT.

The V and J genes are TRBV5-4 and TRBJ2-3, with 9 positions matching TRBD2. The CDR3 loop spans 16 amino acids. Germline lookup yields CDR1 SGHNT and CDR2 YYREEE (reference sequence). Trimming took 3 bases from V and 3 from J; bases not matched to a gene: 8. The chain's CDR3 is CASSWGGSGRTDTQYF. The CDR3 DNA reads TGTGCCAGCAGCTGGGGTGGGAGCGGGAGGACAGATACGCAGTATTTT.

V gene TRBV12-5 combines with J gene TRBJ2-2; 8 positions agree with TRBD2. The trim removed 0 bases at V and 0 bases at J, leaving 0 bases unmatched. There are 16 residues in the CDR3. CDR1 LGHNT and CDR2 FRNRAP come from the germline V gene. The CDR3 DNA sequence: TGTGCTAGTGGTTTGGTAGCGGGAGCGAACACCGGGGAGCTGTTTTTT. Amino acid sequence: CASGLVAGANTGELFF.

The gene calls are TRBV29-1 and TRBJ1-1; no firm D call. V was trimmed by 0 bases and J by 11 bases, leaving 10 bases between them. The CDR3 is 11 residues long. Germline loops: CDR1 SQVTM, CDR2 ANQGSEA. This CDR3 is CSVEETVRAFF. CDR3 DNA: TGCAGCGTTGAAGAAACAGTGAGGGCTTTCTTT.

The chain is built from TRBV7-9 and TRBJ2-7; no clear D gene. CDR1 is SEHNR and CDR2 is FQNEAQ in the germline V gene (reference sequence). The CDR3 covers 14 residues. The germline V and J ends were trimmed by 5 bases and 6 bases, with 17 bases remaining between them. The CDR3 protein is CASSPTGPWGEQYF. The CDR3 nucleotides are TGTGCCAGCAGCCCGACCGGGCCGTGGGGCGAGCAGTACTTC.

V and J are TRBV29-1 and TRBJ2-3; D unclear. Trimming took off 5 bases at V and 0 bases at J, with 12 bases between the two ends. The CDR3 consists of 14 residues. From germline, CDR1 is SQVTM and CDR2 ANQGSEA. CDR3 coding DNA: TGCAGCGTTTTGGGATCTTCTAGCACAGATACGCAGTATTTT. Its protein product is CSVLGSSSTDTQYF.

This chain joins TRBV10-2 and TRBJ2-2; 8 nucleotides align to TRBD1. V was clipped by 10 bases and J by 5 bases; unmatched bases: 12. The germline CDR1 and CDR2 sequences are WSHSY and SAAADI. This CDR3 contains 15 residues. CDR3 DNA: TGCGCCACCTCCCAAGGACAGGGAGGAACCGGGGAGCTGTTTTTT. It yields the protein CATSQGQGGTGELFF.

This clone appeared once. The chain uses TRBV7-9 and TRBJ2-1; 10 bases line up with TRBD2. Unmatched junction bases numbered 10, after V lost 5 bases and J lost 0 bases. CDR1 is SEHNR, CDR2 FQNEAQ, per germline (reference sequence). This CDR3 comprises 18 residues. DNA for the CDR3: TGTGCCAGCAGCCATAGCGGGAGGCCCAAAAGCTCCTACAATGAGCAGTTCTTC. Translation: CASSHSGRPKSSYNEQFF. The variable domain in full, with the rest retrieved from reference TRBV7-9 and TRBJ2-1, is DTGVSQNPRHKITKRGQNVTFRCDPISEHNRLYWYRQTLGQGPEFLTYFQNEAQLEKSRLLSDRFSAERPKGSFSTLEIQRTEQGDSAMYLCASSHSGRPKSSYNEQFFGPGTRLTVL.

The V call is TRBV4-3, the J call TRBJ1-2, with TRBD1 matching 7 bases. From germline, CDR1 is LGHNA and CDR2 YSLEER. Unmatched junction bases numbered 11, after V lost 3 bases and J lost 4 bases. The CDR3 has 16 amino acids. The CDR3 region is CASSHLGGGGSYGYTF. CDR3 coding DNA: TGCGCCAGCAGCCACTTGGGCGGAGGGGGCTCCTATGGCTACACCTTC.